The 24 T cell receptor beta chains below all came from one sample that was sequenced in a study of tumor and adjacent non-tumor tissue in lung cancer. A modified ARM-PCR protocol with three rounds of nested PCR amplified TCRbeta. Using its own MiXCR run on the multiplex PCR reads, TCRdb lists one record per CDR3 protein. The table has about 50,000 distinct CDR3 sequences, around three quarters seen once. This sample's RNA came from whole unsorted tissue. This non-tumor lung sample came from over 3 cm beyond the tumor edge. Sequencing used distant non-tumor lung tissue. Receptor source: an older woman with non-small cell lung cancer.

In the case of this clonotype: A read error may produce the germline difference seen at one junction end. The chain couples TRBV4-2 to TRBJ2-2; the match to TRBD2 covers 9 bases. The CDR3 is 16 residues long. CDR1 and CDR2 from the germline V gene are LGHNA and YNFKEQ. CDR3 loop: CASIQGAGGNTGEQFF. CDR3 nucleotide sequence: TGTGCCAGCATCCAAGGTGCGGGGGGGAACACCGGGGAGCAGTTTTTT.

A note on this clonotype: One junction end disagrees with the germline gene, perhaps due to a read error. The CDR3 spells CASSSDREYQHQHF. The CDR3 DNA reads as TGTGCCAGCAGTTCTGATAGGGAATATCAGCACCAGCATTTT. The chain joins TRBV6-5 to TRBJ1-5; no firm D call. Germline lookup yields CDR1 MNHEY and CDR2 SVGAGI. CDR3 length: 14 amino acids.

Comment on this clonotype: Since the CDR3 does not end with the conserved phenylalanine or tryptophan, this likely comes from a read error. This CDR3 is CSVEELGGTQYL. The CDR3 region has the DNA TGCAGCGTCGAAGAATTGGGGGGGACCCAGTACCTC. The chain links TRBV29-1 to TRBJ2-5, with a possible D match to TRBD2 (6 bases). Germline V gene lookup returns CDR1 SQVTM and CDR2 ANQGSEA. This CDR3 has 12 residues.

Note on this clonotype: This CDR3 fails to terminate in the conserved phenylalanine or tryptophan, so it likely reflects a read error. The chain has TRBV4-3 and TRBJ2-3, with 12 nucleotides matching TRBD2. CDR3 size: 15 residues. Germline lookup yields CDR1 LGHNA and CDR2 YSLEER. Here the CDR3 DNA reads TGTGCCAGCAGCCAAAGGACTAGCGGGGCAGATACGCAGTATTAT. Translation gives CASSQRTSGADTQYY.

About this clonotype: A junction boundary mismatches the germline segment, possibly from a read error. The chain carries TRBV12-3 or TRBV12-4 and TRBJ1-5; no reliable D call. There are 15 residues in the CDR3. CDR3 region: CASTSREQPNQPQDF. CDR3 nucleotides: TGTGCCAGCACTTCGAGAGAACAGCCGAATCAGCCCCAGGATTTT.

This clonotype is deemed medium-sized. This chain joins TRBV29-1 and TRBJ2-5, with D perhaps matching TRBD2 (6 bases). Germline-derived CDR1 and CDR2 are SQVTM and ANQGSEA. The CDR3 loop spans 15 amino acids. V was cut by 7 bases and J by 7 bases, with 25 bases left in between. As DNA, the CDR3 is TGCAGCGCAGAAGGGAGCGGGTTCGGGAAGCGGACCCAGTACTTC. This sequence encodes CSAEGSGFGKRTQYF. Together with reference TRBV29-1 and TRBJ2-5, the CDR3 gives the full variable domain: SAVISQKPSRDICQRGTSLTIQCQVDSQVTMMFWYRQQPGQSLTLIATANQGSEATYESGFVIDKFPISRPNLTFSTLTVSNMSPEDSSIYLCSAEGSGFGKRTQYFGPGTRLLVL.

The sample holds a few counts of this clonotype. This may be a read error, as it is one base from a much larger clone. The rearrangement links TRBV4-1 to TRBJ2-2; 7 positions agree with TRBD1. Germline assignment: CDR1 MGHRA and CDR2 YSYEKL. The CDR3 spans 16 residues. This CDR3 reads CASIQQGGRNTGELFF. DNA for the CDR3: TGCGCCAGCATCCAACAAGGGGGCCGGAACACCGGGGAGCTGTTTTTT.

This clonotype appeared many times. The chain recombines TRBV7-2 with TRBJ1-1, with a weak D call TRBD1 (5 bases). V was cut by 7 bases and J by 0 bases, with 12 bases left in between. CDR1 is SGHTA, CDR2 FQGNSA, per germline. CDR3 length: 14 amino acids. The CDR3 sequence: CASIMGGVNTEAFF. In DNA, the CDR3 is TGTGCCAGCATCATGGGAGGGGTGAACACTGAAGCTTTCTTT. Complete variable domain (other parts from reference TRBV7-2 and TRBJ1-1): GAGVSQSPSNKVTEKGKDVELRCDPISGHTALYWYRQSLGQGLEFLIYFQGNSAPDKSGLPSDRFSAERTGGSVSTLTIQRTQQEDSAVYLCASIMGGVNTEAFFGQGTRLTVV.

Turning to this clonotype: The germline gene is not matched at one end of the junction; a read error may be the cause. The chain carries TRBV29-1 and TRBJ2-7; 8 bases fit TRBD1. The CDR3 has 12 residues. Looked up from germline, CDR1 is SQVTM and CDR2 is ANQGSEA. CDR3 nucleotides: TGCAGCGCTGAGGGACAGGCCTACGAGCAGTATTTC. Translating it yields CSAEGQAYEQYF.

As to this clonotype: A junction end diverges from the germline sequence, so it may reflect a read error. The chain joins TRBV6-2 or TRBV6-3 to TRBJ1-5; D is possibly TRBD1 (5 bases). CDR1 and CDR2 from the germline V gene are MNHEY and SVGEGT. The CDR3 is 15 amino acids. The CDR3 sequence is CTSKTDKDSNQPQHF. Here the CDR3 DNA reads TGTACCAGCAAGACGGACAAGGATTCCAATCAGCCCCAGCATTTT.

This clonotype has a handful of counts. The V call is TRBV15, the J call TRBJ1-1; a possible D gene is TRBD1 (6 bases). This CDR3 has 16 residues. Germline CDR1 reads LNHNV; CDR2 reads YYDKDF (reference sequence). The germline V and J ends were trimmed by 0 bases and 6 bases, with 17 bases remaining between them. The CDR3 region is CATSREGAGARAEAFF. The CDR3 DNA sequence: TGTGCCACCAGCAGAGAAGGAGCAGGGGCGCGCGCTGAAGCTTTCTTT.

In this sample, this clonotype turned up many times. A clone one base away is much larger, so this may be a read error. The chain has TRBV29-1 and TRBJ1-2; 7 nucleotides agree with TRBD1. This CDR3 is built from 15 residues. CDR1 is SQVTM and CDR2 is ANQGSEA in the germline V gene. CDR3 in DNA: TGCAGCCCCCAGGGGGTCGGGATTGCTAACTATGGCCACACCTTC. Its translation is CSPQGVGIANYGHTF.

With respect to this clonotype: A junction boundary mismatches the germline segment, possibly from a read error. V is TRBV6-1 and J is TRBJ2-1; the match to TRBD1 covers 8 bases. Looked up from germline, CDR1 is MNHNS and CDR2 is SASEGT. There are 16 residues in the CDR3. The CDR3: CASSRTGTGDYNEHFF. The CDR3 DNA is TGTGCCAGCAGTAGAACCGGGACAGGAGACTACAATGAGCATTTCTTC.

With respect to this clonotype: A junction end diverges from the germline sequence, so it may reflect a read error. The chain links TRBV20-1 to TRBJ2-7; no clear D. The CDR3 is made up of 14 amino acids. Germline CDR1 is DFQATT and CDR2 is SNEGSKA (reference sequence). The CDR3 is CSARVSANSYEQYF. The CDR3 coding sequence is TGCAGTGCTAGAGTTTCAGCGAACTCCTACGAACAGTACTTC.

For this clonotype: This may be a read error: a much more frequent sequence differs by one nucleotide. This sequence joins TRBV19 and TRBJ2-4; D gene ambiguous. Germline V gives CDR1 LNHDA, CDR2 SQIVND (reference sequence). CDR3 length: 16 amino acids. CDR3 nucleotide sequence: TGTGCCAGTAGTGTACCAGGCTTCGAAGCCAAAAACATTCAGCACTTC. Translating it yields CASSVPGFEAKNIQHF.

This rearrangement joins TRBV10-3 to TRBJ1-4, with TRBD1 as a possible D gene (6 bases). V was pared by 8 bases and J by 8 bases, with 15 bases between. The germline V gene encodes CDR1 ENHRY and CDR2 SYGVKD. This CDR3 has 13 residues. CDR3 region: CAIDYPGEEKLFF. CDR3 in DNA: TGTGCCATCGACTACCCAGGGGAGGAAAAACTGTTTTTT.

The CDR3 sequence: CASSVKGGFNEQFF. CDR3 DNA sequence: TGTGCCAGCAGTGTGAAAGGGGGGTTCAATGAGCAGTTCTTC. V is TRBV28 and J is TRBJ2-1; D is tentatively TRBD1 or TRBD2 (6 bases each). This CDR3 comprises 14 residues. Looked up from germline, CDR1 is MDHEN and CDR2 is SYDVKM. The V gene lost 5 bases and the J gene lost 6 bases, with 14 bases spanning the gap.

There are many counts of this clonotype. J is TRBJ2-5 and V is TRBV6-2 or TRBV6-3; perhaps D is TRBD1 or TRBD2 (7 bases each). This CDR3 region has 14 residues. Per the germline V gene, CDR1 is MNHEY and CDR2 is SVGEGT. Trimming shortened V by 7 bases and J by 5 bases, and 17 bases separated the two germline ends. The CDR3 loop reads CASNDRVGRETQYF. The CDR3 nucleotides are TGTGCCAGCAATGACAGGGTCGGGAGGGAGACCCAGTACTTC.

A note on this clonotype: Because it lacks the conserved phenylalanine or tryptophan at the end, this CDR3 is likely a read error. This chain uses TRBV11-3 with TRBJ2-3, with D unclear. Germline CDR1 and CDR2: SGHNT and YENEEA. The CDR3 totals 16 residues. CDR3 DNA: TGTACCAGCAGCCCCTACAAAGACCAACGCACAGATACGCAGTATGTT. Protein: CTSSPYKDQRTDTQYV.

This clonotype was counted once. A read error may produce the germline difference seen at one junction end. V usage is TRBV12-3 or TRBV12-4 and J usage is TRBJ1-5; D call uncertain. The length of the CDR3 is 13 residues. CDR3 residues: CVSAEGQSQPQHF. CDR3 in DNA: TGTGTCAGCGCAGAGGGTCAAAGTCAGCCCCAGCATTTT.

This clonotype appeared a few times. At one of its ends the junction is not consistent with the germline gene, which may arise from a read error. For the CDR3, the DNA is TGTGCCGGCAGCTATGGGACAGGCGGATACACTGAAGCTTTCTTT. Encoded protein: CAGSYGTGGYTEAFF. The chain combines TRBV11-2 with TRBJ1-1, with 8 nucleotides matching TRBD1. Looked up from germline, CDR1 is SGHAT and CDR2 is FQNNGV. This CDR3 spans 15 amino acids.

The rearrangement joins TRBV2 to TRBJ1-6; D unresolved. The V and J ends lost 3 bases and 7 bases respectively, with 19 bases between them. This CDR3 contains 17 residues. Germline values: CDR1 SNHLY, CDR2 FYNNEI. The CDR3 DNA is TGTGCCAGCAGTGAGGAGCGGGGAATCCAAGGCAATTCACCCCTCCACTTT. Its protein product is CASSEERGIQGNSPLHF.

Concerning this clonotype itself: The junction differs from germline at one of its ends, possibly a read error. In DNA, the CDR3 is TGTGCCAGCAGGGGACAGGAGAACACCGGGGAGCTGCTTTTT. It encodes CASRGQENTGELLF. The rearrangement uses TRBV6-2 or TRBV6-3 and TRBJ2-2, with TRBD1 matching 8 bases. The CDR3 has 14 residues. Germline V lookup: CDR1 MNHEY, CDR2 SVGEGT.

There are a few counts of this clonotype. CDR3 sequence reads: CASSHPLGRGEETQYF. CDR3 coding DNA: TGTGCCAGCAGCCATCCCTTAGGACGGGGTGAGGAGACCCAGTACTTC. The J gene is TRBJ2-5, the V gene TRBV7-9; D may be TRBD2 (5 bases). The CDR3 contains 16 residues. V gave up 5 bases and J gave up 5 bases, with 21 bases separating them. The germline gives CDR1 SEHNR, CDR2 FQNEAQ (reference sequence).